What follows are 24 T cell receptor beta chains derived from one specimen sequenced in a study of technical replicates of blood from a few donors. The protocol was immunoSEQ multiplex PCR, while the TCRdb copy is restricted to in-frame clones and leaves out a portion. The data contain 84,000 or so clones, approximately 97% of them singletons. The specimen sequenced was T cells isolated from PBMCs. The receptors come from a human donor in good health.

The chain is built from TRBV4-1 and TRBJ1-4, with 10 nucleotides matching TRBD1. The CDR3 has 19 amino acids. Germline V gene sequence: CDR1 MGHRA, CDR2 YSYEKL. V lost 3 bases to trimming and J lost 0 bases; unmatched junction nucleotides: 10. CDR3 nucleotide sequence: TGCGCCAGCAGCCACGATACTCCCGGGACAGGGGCAACTAATGAAAAACTGTTTTTT. This translates into CASSHDTPGTGATNEKLFF.

The V gene is TRBV6-1, the J gene TRBJ2-3, with 8 bases identical to TRBD2. J gave up 3 bases and V 4 bases, and 9 bases lay outside the gene matches. The germline CDR1 and CDR2 sequences are MNHNS and SASEGT. The CDR3 runs to 16 residues. CDR3 DNA: TGTGCCAGCAGTGGGGCTAGCGGGCCGAGGACAGATACGCAGTATTTT. As protein: CASSGASGPRTDTQYF.

This rearrangement joins TRBV28 to TRBJ1-2, with D possibly being TRBD1 (6 bases). The CDR3 length is 13 residues. The germline gives CDR1 MDHEN, CDR2 SYDVKM. Trimming stripped 5 bases from V and 6 bases from J, with 13 bases between. CDR3 sequence reads: CASSPPGTHGYTF. The DNA for the CDR3 is TGTGCCAGCAGTCCCCCCGGGACACATGGCTACACCTTC.

The chain uses TRBV4-2 and TRBJ2-7; 8 bases fit TRBD2. V lost 6 bases to trimming and J lost 1 base; unmatched junction nucleotides: 5. The germline CDR1 and CDR2 sequences are LGHNA and YNFKEQ. This CDR3 is 14 amino acids long. Here the CDR3 reads CASRLSGTSYEQYF. The CDR3 nucleotides are TGTGCCAGCAGGCTTAGCGGGACTTCCTACGAGCAGTACTTC.

The V and J genes are TRBV13 and TRBJ1-2; D gene unclear. Per germline, CDR1 PRHDT and CDR2 FYEKMQ (reference sequence). This CDR3 is built from 17 residues. V lost 4 bases and J lost 6, with 24 bases in between. CDR3 sequence (DNA): TGTGCCAGCAGCTCGGGGAATTGGGAGCCTATGAAGGATGGCTACACCTTC. Its translation: CASSSGNWEPMKDGYTF.

The gene calls are TRBV4-1 and TRBJ1-3; D is unresolved. The CDR3 contains 15 residues. V was shortened by 3 bases and J by 8 bases, with 17 bases between the two germline ends. Germline CDR1 is MGHRA and CDR2 is YSYEKL. DNA of the CDR3: TGCGCCAGCAGCCACCTCATACTAGCTGAGGACACCATATATTTT. It yields the protein CASSHLILAEDTIYF.

The chain couples TRBV4-2 to TRBJ2-1, with D tentatively TRBD2 (7 bases). Trimming cost V 4 bases and J 1 base, with 20 bases left between them. The CDR3 loop spans 18 amino acids. CDR1 LGHNA and CDR2 YNFKEQ come from the germline V gene. The CDR3 is CASSLSLGGALSYNEQFF. In DNA form, the CDR3 reads TGTGCCAGCAGCCTCTCTCTTGGGGGGGCTCTATCCTACAATGAGCAGTTCTTC.

The V call is TRBV4-2, the J call TRBJ2-5; TRBD2 is a possible D gene (5 bases). V was trimmed by 2 bases and J by 1 base, leaving 14 bases between them. Germline V gives CDR1 LGHNA, CDR2 YNFKEQ. This CDR3 spans 16 amino acids. CDR3 region: CASSQTPIRGQETQYF. As DNA, the CDR3 is TGTGCCAGCAGCCAAACCCCGATACGGGGCCAAGAGACCCAGTACTTC.

The J gene is TRBJ2-4, the V gene TRBV18; D call uncertain. V was pared by 0 bases and J by 2 bases, with 8 bases between. Germline CDR1 KGHSH, CDR2 LQKENI. The CDR3 runs to 15 residues. DNA of the CDR3: TGTGCCAGCTCACCACCTTACAGTCCCAAAAACATTCAGTACTTC. This codes for CASSPPYSPKNIQYF.

J is TRBJ1-5 and V is TRBV19; 9 positions agree with TRBD1. Germline assignment: CDR1 LNHDA and CDR2 SQIVND (reference sequence). The CDR3 is 15 residues long. V trimming: 7 bases; J trimming: 1 base; junction bases outside the gene matches: 5. CDR3: CASTQQGASNQPQHF. The CDR3 DNA reads as TGTGCCAGTACCCAACAGGGGGCAAGCAATCAGCCCCAGCATTTT.

This sequence joins TRBV4-2 and TRBJ1-4, with a weak D call TRBD1 (6 bases). V lost 3 bases to trimming and J lost 6 bases, with 14 bases between them. CDR1 is LGHNA and CDR2 is YNFKEQ in the germline V gene. The length of the CDR3 is 15 residues. The CDR3 nucleotides read TGTGCCAGCAGCCAGTTCACAGGGAGGGATGAAAAACTGTTTTTT. As protein: CASSQFTGRDEKLFF.

V is TRBV14 and J is TRBJ1-2, with a tentative D call TRBD1 (5 bases). Trimming removed 2 bases from V and 4 bases from J, with 8 bases in between. Germline CDR1 reads SGHDN; CDR2 reads FVKESK. The CDR3 sequence is 13 residues long. DNA for the CDR3: TGTGCCAGCAGCCAAACAGGACCCTATGGCTACACCTTC. Its protein product is CASSQTGPYGYTF.

This clone was seen just once. This chain connects TRBV7-9 to TRBJ2-7; 10 nucleotides align to TRBD2. The CDR3 has 17 residues. V shed 4 bases, J shed 2 bases, and the junction held 11 bases outside the gene matches. Germline CDR1 is SEHNR and CDR2 is FQNEAQ (reference sequence). DNA for the CDR3: TGTGCCAGCAGCTCAACTAGCGGGGCCGTACTAACCTACGAGCAGTACTTC. It specifies CASSSTSGAVLTYEQYF.

The chain is built from TRBV7-2 and TRBJ2-7; the match to TRBD2 covers 10 bases. V gave up 4 bases and J gave up 0 bases; unmatched junction bases: 6. CDR1 is SGHTA, CDR2 FQGNSA, per germline. This CDR3 contains 16 residues. The CDR3 protein is CASSSSLAGHSYEQYF. The CDR3 DNA is TGTGCCAGCAGCTCCTCACTAGCGGGGCACTCCTACGAGCAGTACTTC.

The chain couples TRBV28 to TRBJ2-3; no reliable D call. The CDR3 consists of 13 residues. Germline CDR1 MDHEN, CDR2 SYDVKM. V lost 3 bases, J lost 2 bases, and 6 bases lay in between. In DNA, the CDR3 is TGTGCCAGCAGTTTGCCAGTCACAGATACGCAGTATTTT. Its protein is CASSLPVTDTQYF.

This sequence joins TRBV6-1 and TRBJ2-7, with 8 bases that match TRBD1. Losses at the gene ends were 8 bases for V and 3 bases for J; bases not matched to a gene: 6. Germline lookup yields CDR1 MNHNS and CDR2 SASEGT. The CDR3 sequence is 13 residues long. This CDR3 reads CASFATGDYEQYF. CDR3 nucleotides: TGTGCCAGCTTTGCGACAGGGGACTACGAGCAGTACTTC.

This sequence joins TRBV4-1 and TRBJ2-7; D perhaps matches TRBD2 (5 bases). CDR1 is MGHRA and CDR2 is YSYEKL in the germline V gene. With 0 bases removed from V and 3 bases from J, the gap between germline ends came to 18 bases. This CDR3 has 17 residues. CDR3 region: CASSQDSFRGYSYEQYF. CDR3 in DNA: TGCGCCAGCAGCCAAGACTCCTTTCGGGGTTATAGCTACGAGCAGTACTTC.

The chain links TRBV27 to TRBJ2-2; D might be TRBD1 (5 bases). Germline lookup yields CDR1 MNHEY and CDR2 SMNVEV (reference sequence). The CDR3 runs 15 residues. V lost 5 bases, J lost 5 bases, and 15 bases lay in between. This CDR3 is CASSPSDTTTGELFF. The CDR3 DNA reads as TGTGCCAGCAGTCCCTCGGACACAACAACCGGGGAGCTGTTTTTT.

Comment on this clone: Other DNA sequences within the sample encode an identical CDR3. V gene TRBV6-5 combines with J gene TRBJ2-7; the D is unclear. CDR1 is MNHEY and CDR2 is SVGAGI in the germline V gene. The CDR3 length is 13 residues. V was trimmed by 3 bases and J by 1 base, leaving 7 bases between them. The CDR3 reads CASSYRESYEQYF. As DNA, the CDR3 is TGTGCCAGCAGTTATCGAGAGTCCTACGAGCAGTACTTC.

The V gene is TRBV4-1, the J gene TRBJ2-4; 10 bases map to TRBD2. The V segment lost 5 bases and the J segment 3 bases; nucleotides outside the gene matches: 10. The CDR3 runs to 17 residues. Germline V CDR1 and CDR2: MGHRA, YSYEKL. The CDR3 protein is CASSAPTSGANKNIQYF. CDR3 bases: TGCGCCAGCAGCGCACCCACTAGCGGGGCAAACAAAAACATTCAGTACTTC.

About this clone: Other DNA sequences in this specimen translate into the identical CDR3. The J gene is TRBJ1-4, the V gene TRBV2, with 7 bases that match TRBD1. Losses at the gene ends were 6 bases for V and 5 bases for J; bases not matched to a gene: 6. Germline-derived CDR1 and CDR2 are SNHLY and FYNNEI. The CDR3 length is 14 residues. Here the CDR3 DNA reads TGTGCCAGCAGGCCCGGGACAGTCAATGAAAAACTGTTTTTT. It specifies CASRPGTVNEKLFF.

This chain joins TRBV7-9 and TRBJ1-5; 10 bases match TRBD1. The CDR3 consists of 19 residues. V trimming: 5 bases; J trimming: 2 bases; junction bases outside the gene matches: 15. Germline CDR1 is SEHNR and CDR2 is FQNEAQ (reference sequence). CDR3 protein: CASSMSMGTGVIGNQPQHF. As DNA, the CDR3 is TGTGCCAGCAGCATGAGCATGGGGACAGGGGTAATTGGCAATCAGCCCCAGCATTTT.

The J gene is TRBJ1-1, the V gene TRBV5-1; D is uncertain. Germline V gene lookup returns CDR1 SGHRS and CDR2 YFSETQ. Trimming removed 1 base at V and 7 bases at J, with 11 bases between. There are 13 residues in the CDR3. In DNA form, the CDR3 reads TGCGCCAGCAGCTTGAATTCGGGGATTGAAGCTTTCTTT. Translating gives CASSLNSGIEAFF.

The genes are TRBV18 and TRBJ2-7; 7 nucleotides match TRBD1. Germline assignment: CDR1 KGHSH and CDR2 LQKENI. This CDR3 contains 15 residues. Unmatched junction bases numbered 14, after V lost 8 bases and J lost 4 bases. Here the CDR3 reads CASLPTLDRNYEQYF. The CDR3 coding sequence is TGTGCCAGCCTACCGACGTTGGACAGGAATTACGAGCAGTACTTC. Filled out from reference TRBV18 and TRBJ2-7, the complete variable domain reads NAGVMQNPRHLVRRRGQEARLRCSPMKGHSHVYWYRQLPEEGLKFMVYLQKENIIDESGMPKERFSAEFPKEGPSILRIQQVVRGDSAAYFCASLPTLDRNYEQYFGPGTRLTVT.